This is a list of T cell receptor beta chains from one sample in a study of T cell responses to AZD1222 COVID-19 vaccine. Here immunoSEQ multiplex PCR was the method, and the copy in TCRdb shows in-frame clones only, minus some. The sample holds around 100,000 clones, roughly 80% seen once. The source material was peripheral blood, sampled on day 0 of AZD1222 vaccination. These TCRs come from an adult in good health. The CDR3 runs from the conserved cysteine through the conserved F or W. The D gene is left open where the match is weak. Expanded clones get a size class; other rows say once, few or many, or leave the size out.

v_call	clone_size	d_call	j_call	cdr3_aa	cdr3_nt
TRBV18	.	TRBD2	TRBJ2-1	CASSPGTSGRADYNEQFF	TGTGCCAGCTCACCTGGGACTAGCGGGAGGGCCGACTACAATGAGCAGTTCTTC
TRBV19	.	.	TRBJ2-7	CASSTPQSYSYEQYF	TGTGCCAGTAGTACCCCACAGAGTTACTCCTACGAGCAGTACTTC
TRBV27	.	TRBD2	TRBJ2-3	CASSLAGAGTDTQYF	TGTGCCAGCTCACTAGCGGGGGCCGGCACAGATACGCAGTATTTT
TRBV30	few	TRBD2	TRBJ2-1	CAWRKGAGGYNEQFF	TGTGCCTGGAGAAAGGGAGCGGGGGGGTACAATGAGCAGTTCTTC
TRBV7-9	few	.	TRBJ1-2	CASSSRTNYYGYTF	TGTGCCAGCAGCTCCAGGACTAACTACTATGGCTACACCTTC
TRBV18	.	.	TRBJ1-3	CASSPVRGPFSGNTIYF	TGTGCCAGCTCACCAGTAAGGGGCCCCTTCTCTGGAAACACCATATATTTT
TRBV6-5	.	.	TRBJ1-2	CASSYSRTGPSYGYTF	TGTGCCAGCAGTTACTCTCGGACTGGCCCCTCCTATGGCTACACCTTC
TRBV27	.	TRBD1	TRBJ1-1	CASIQTGVVDTEAFF	TGTGCCAGCATCCAGACAGGGGTGGTCGACACTGAAGCTTTCTTT
TRBV10-3	.	.	TRBJ2-1	CAISESTDNNEQFF	TGTGCCATCAGTGAGTCGACGGATAACAATGAGCAGTTCTTC
TRBV5-1	.	.	TRBJ1-1	CASSPGDIRADAFF	TGCGCCAGCAGCCCAGGGGACATTAGGGCGGACGCTTTCTTT
TRBV19	.	TRBD1	TRBJ1-1	CASSIYTGAPEAFF	TGTGCCAGTAGTATATACACAGGGGCCCCTGAAGCTTTCTTT
TRBV11-2	.	.	TRBJ1-5	CASSPGSGPEQPQHF	TGTGCCAGCAGCCCGGGGTCGGGTCCCGAGCAGCCCCAGCATTTT
TRBV19	.	.	TRBJ1-3	CASRRGSTDSGNTIYF	TGTGCCAGTAGGAGGGGAAGCACAGACTCTGGAAACACCATATATTTT
TRBV5-5	.	.	TRBJ1-1	CASSLVGTNTEAFF	TGTGCCAGCAGCTTGGTCGGGACGAACACTGAAGCTTTCTTT
TRBV23-1	few	TRBD1	TRBJ2-3	CASSQLGQPSTDTQYF	TGCGCCAGCAGTCAATTGGGACAGCCTAGCACAGATACGCAGTATTTT
TRBV6-5	few	.	TRBJ1-2	CASNLDRQYGYTF	TGTGCCAGCAACTTGGACCGCCAATATGGCTACACCTTC
TRBV3-1/TRBV3-2	.	TRBD1	TRBJ1-1	CASSQGQALNTEAFF	TGTGCCAGCAGCCAGGGACAGGCCCTGAACACTGAAGCTTTCTTT
TRBV19	.	.	TRBJ1-4	CASSIRGEKLFF	TGTGCCAGTAGTATTCGGGGGGAAAAACTGTTTTTT
TRBV9	.	.	TRBJ2-5	CASSENGETQYF	TGTGCCAGCAGCGAGAATGGAGAGACCCAGTACTTC
TRBV5-1	.	.	TRBJ2-7	CASSLVGGGSYEQYF	TGCGCCAGCAGCTTGGTAGGGGGAGGCTCCTACGAGCAGTACTTC
TRBV19	once	.	TRBJ1-5	CASSIPWQGRVQPQHF	TGTGCCAGTAGTATACCATGGCAGGGAAGGGTTCAGCCCCAGCATTTT
TRBV28	.	TRBD1	TRBJ2-7	CASRPPDRFDEQYF	TGTGCCAGCAGACCTCCGGACAGGTTCGACGAGCAGTACTTC
TRBV19	.	.	TRBJ1-5	CASRGGEQPQHF	TGTGCCAGTAGGGGGGGCGAGCAGCCCCAGCATTTT
TRBV10-3	once	.	TRBJ1-1	CAISGGTGLGTEAFF	TGTGCCATCAGTGGGGGGACGGGGCTGGGCACTGAAGCTTTCTTT
TRBV6-2/TRBV6-3	medium-sized	.	TRBJ2-7	CASSYSGPILEQYF	TGTGCCAGCAGTTACTCGGGCCCCATCCTCGAGCAGTACTTC
TRBV7-8	.	TRBD1	TRBJ2-7	CASSPRDRGASYEQYF	TGTGCCAGCAGCCCCAGGGACAGGGGCGCTTCCTACGAGCAGTACTTC
TRBV28	.	.	TRBJ1-2	CASSLQEYGYTF	TGTGCCAGCAGTTTACAGGAATATGGCTACACCTTC
TRBV21-1	.	.	TRBJ2-1	CASSKSGTTPSTDRNNEQFF	TGTGCCAGCAGCAAAAGTGGAACCACGCCGAGTACGGACAGAAACAATGAGCAGTTCTTC
TRBV24-1	.	.	TRBJ2-2	CATIGDTGELFF	TGTGCCACCATTGGGGATACCGGGGAGCTGTTTTTT
TRBV28	.	.	TRBJ2-7	CASVGTTYEQYF	TGTGCCAGCGTAGGGACAACCTACGAGCAGTACTTC
TRBV6-2/TRBV6-3	.	TRBD1	TRBJ2-2	CASSYSMTGVGTGELFF	TGTGCCAGCAGTTACTCTATGACAGGGGTAGGCACCGGGGAGCTGTTTTTT